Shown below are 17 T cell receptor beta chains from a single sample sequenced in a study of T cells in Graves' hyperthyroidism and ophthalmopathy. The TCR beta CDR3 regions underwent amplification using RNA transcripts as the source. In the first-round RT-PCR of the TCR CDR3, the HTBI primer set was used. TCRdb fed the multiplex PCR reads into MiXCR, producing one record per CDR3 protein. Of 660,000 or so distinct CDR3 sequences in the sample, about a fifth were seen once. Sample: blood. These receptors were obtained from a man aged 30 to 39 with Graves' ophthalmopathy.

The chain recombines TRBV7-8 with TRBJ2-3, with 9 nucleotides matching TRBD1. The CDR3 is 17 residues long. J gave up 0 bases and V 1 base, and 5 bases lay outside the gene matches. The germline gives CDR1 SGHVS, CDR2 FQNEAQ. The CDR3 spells CASSLGTGAPSTDTQYF. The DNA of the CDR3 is TGTGCCAGCAGCTTAGGGACAGGGGCCCCGAGCACAGATACGCAGTATTTT.

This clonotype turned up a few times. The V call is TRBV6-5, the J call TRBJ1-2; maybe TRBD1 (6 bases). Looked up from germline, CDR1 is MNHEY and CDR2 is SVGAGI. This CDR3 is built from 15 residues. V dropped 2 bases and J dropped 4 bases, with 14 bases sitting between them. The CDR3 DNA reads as TGTGCCAGCAGTTACACCCCGGGACAACTCTATGGCTACACCTTC. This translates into CASSYTPGQLYGYTF.

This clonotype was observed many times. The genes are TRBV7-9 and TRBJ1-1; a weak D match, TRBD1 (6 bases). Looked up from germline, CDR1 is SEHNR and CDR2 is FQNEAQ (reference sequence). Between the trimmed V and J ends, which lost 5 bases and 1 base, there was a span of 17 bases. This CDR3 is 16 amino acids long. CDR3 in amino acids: CASSRGNRVGNTEAFF. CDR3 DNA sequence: TGTGCCAGCAGCCGCGGAAACAGGGTGGGGAACACTGAAGCTTTCTTT. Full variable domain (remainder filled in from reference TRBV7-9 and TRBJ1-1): DTGVSQNPRHKITKRGQNVTFRCDPISEHNRLYWYRQTLGQGPEFLTYFQNEAQLEKSRLLSDRFSAERPKGSFSTLEIQRTEQGDSAMYLCASSRGNRVGNTEAFFGQGTRLTVV.

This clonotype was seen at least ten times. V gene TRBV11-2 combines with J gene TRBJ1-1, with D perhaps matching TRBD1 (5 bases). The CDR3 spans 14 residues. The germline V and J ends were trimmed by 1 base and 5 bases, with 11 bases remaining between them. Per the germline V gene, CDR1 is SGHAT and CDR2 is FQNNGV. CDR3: CASSLGVWGTEAFF. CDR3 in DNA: TGTGCCAGCAGCTTAGGGGTCTGGGGGACTGAAGCTTTCTTT.

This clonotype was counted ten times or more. DNA of the CDR3: TGTGCCAGCAGCTTAGACGGAGGGTTGCAGACCCAGTACTTC. This codes for CASSLDGGLQTQYF. The chain has TRBV7-2 and TRBJ2-5; tentative D call: TRBD2 (6 bases). V lost 1 base and J lost 6, with 12 bases in between. The CDR3 loop spans 14 amino acids. CDR1 and CDR2 from the germline V gene are SGHTA and FQGNSA.

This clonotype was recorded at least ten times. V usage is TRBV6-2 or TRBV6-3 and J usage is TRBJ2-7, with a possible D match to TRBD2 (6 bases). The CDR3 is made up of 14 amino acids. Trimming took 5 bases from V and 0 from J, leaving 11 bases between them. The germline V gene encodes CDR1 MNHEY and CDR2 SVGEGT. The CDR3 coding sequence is TGTGCCAGCAGTCTTCCTAGCGCCTCCTACGAGCAGTACTTC. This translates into CASSLPSASYEQYF.

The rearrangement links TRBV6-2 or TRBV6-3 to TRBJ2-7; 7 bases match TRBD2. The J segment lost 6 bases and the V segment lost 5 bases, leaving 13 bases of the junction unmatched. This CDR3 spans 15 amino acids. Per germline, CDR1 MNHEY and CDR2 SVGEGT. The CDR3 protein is CASSPASGRSSEQYF. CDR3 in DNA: TGTGCCAGCAGTCCCGCTAGCGGCAGGAGTTCCGAGCAGTACTTC.

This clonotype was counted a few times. The CDR3 sequence: CASSTRTGREQYF. Written as DNA, the CDR3 is TGTGCCAGCAGCACCCGGACTGGCAGAGAGCAGTACTTC. J is TRBJ2-7 and V is TRBV7-2; possible D gene TRBD2, 5 bases. CDR3 size: 13 residues. From germline, CDR1 is SGHTA and CDR2 FQGNSA. V was clipped by 5 bases and J by 7 bases, with 15 bases between them. The full variable domain, its missing parts supplied by reference TRBV7-2 and TRBJ2-7, is GAGVSQSPSNKVTEKGKDVELRCDPISGHTALYWYRQSLGQGLEFLIYFQGNSAPDKSGLPSDRFSAERTGGSVSTLTIQRTQQEDSAVYLCASSTRTGREQYFGPGTRLTVT.

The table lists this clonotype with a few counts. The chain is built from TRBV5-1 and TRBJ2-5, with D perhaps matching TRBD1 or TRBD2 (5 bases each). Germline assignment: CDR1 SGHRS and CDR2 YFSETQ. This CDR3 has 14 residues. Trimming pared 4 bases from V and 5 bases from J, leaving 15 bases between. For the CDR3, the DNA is TGCGCCAGCAGCCCGAGCGGAAAGGGGGAGACCCAGTACTTC. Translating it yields CASSPSGKGETQYF.

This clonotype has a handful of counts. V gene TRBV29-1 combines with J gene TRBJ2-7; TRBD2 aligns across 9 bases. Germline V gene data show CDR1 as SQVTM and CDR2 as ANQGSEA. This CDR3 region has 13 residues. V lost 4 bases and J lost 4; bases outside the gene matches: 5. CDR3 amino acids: CSVGASGTYEQYF. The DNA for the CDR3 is TGCAGCGTTGGAGCTAGCGGGACTTACGAGCAGTACTTC.

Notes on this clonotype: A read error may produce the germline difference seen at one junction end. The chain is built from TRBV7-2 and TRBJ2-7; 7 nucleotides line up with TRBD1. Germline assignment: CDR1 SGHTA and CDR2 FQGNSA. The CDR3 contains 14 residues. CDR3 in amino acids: CASSFYSGQYGQYF. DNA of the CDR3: TGTGCCAGCAGCTTCTATTCGGGACAGTACGGGCAGTACTTC.

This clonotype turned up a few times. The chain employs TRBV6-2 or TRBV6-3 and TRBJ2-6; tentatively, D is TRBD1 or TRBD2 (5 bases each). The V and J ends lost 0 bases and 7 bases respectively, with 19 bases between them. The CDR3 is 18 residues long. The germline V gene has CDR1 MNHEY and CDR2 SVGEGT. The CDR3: CASSYSIGGLAAANVLTF. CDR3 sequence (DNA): TGTGCCAGCAGTTACTCGATTGGGGGTTTAGCAGCAGCCAACGTCCTGACTTTC.

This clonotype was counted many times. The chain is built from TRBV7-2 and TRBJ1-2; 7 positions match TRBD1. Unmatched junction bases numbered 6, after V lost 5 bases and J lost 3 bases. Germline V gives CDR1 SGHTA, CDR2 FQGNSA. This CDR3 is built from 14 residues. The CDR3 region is CASSIQGFDYGYTF. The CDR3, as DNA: TGTGCCAGCAGCATACAGGGGTTCGACTATGGCTACACCTTC.

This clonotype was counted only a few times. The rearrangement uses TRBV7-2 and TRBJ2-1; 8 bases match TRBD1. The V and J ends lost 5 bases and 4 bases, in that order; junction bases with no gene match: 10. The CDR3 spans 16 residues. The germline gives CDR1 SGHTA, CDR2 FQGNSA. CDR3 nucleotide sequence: TGTGCCAGCAGCCTGACAGGGGCCCCCGTTTACAATGAGCAGTTCTTC. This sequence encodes CASSLTGAPVYNEQFF.

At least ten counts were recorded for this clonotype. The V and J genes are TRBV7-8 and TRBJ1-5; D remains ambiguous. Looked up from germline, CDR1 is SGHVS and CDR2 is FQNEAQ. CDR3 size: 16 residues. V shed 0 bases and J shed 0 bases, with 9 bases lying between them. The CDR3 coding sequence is TGTGCCAGCAGCTTAGCGCGCGGCTATAGCAATCAGCCCCAGCATTTT. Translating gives CASSLARGYSNQPQHF.

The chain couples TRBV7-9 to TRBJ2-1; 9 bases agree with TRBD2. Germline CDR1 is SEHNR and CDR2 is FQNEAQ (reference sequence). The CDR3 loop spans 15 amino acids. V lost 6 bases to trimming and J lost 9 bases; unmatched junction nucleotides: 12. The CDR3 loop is CASSPTSGRIREQFF. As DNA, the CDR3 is TGTGCCAGCAGTCCGACCAGCGGGAGGATTCGTGAGCAGTTCTTC.

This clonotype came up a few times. The CDR3 spells CASSLGSQGGGELFF. The DNA for the CDR3 is TGTGCCAGCAGCTTAGGCTCACAGGGCGGCGGGGAGCTGTTTTTT. The chain couples TRBV7-3 to TRBJ2-2, with TRBD1 as a possible D gene (6 bases). V dropped 2 bases and J dropped 7 bases, with 14 bases sitting between them. Germline CDR1 reads SGHTA; CDR2 reads FQGTGA. This CDR3 has 15 amino acids.